This TCR beta chain originates from a study of shared clonotypes between healthy human individuals. Naive CD8 cells lacked CD45RO, underwent positive selection for CCR7 and left out terminally differentiated effector memory CD45RA+ cells. The protocol was immunoSEQ multiplex PCR, while the TCRdb copy is restricted to in-frame clones and leaves out a portion. The data hold about 2.1 million clones, with 85% to 95% observed a single time. This clone was observed once. V lost 4 bases, J lost 3 bases, and 5 bases stayed unmatched. This CDR3 comprises 15 residues. CDR1 is SGHNT, CDR2 YYREEE, per germline (reference sequence).

The chain recombines TRBV5-4 with TRBJ2-7, with 12 bases aligning to TRBD2. The sequenced material came from naive CD8+ T cells from PBMCs. This clonotype was obtained from a man between 18 and 35 years old in good health. Some clones in this sample may be carry-over from other donors' samples. The CDR3 DNA follows: TGTGCCAGCAGCCCCGGACTAGCGGGACTCTACGAGCAGTACTTC. Its translation: CASSPGLAGLYEQYF.